Sequencing of this T cell receptor (beta chain) was carried out in a study of Graves' ophthalmopathy and Graves' hyperthyroidism. The sample holds many counts of this clonotype. The authors amplified TCR beta CDR3 regions, and they did so from RNA transcripts for repertoire sequencing. The authors performed first-round RT-PCR with HTBI primers and then a second-round multiplex PCR. From the multiplex PCR reads, TCRdb called clonotypes with MiXCR, one entry per CDR3 protein. The table has roughly 1.1 million distinct CDR3 sequences, 36% seen once; the top ten hold around 10%. Germline V gene data show CDR1 as SGHRS and CDR2 as YFSETQ. V gave up 2 bases and J gave up 7 bases, with 12 bases separating them. The CDR3 has 13 amino acids.

The rearrangement joins TRBV5-1 to TRBJ1-2; the D gene is possibly TRBD1 (5 bases). Sequencing used peripheral blood or thyroid tissue (not recorded which). This TCR was recovered from an adult man with Graves' hyperthyroidism. The CDR3 nucleotides read TGCGCCAGCAGCTTAAACAGACAGCTTGGCTACACCTTC. Translation gives CASSLNRQLGYTF.